The 25 T cell receptor beta chains reported below all come from one sample, sequenced in a study of shared clonotypes between healthy human individuals. Cells designated naive CD8 were CD45RO-negative and were positively selected for CCR7, with terminally differentiated effector memory CD45RA+ cells excluded. The method was immunoSEQ multiplex PCR; TCRdb's version includes in-frame clones alone and lacks a portion of them. The profile shows about 680,000 clones, around 92% of them singletons. Sequencing input: naive CD8+ T cells sorted from blood. These receptors all come from a man aged 25-45 years in good health.

This rearrangement joins TRBV10-3 to TRBJ2-1; D is uncertain. The V gene's germline CDR1 is ENHRY and CDR2 SYGVKD. V was shortened by 3 bases and J by 0 bases, with 9 bases between the two germline ends. The CDR3 sequence is 15 residues long. The CDR3 spells CAISDSRTSYNEQFF. The CDR3 DNA reads as TGTGCCATCAGTGACAGCCGTACCTCCTACAATGAGCAGTTCTTC.

CDR3 protein: CASSLSLPKETQYF. The CDR3 DNA sequence: TGTGCCAGCAGCTTATCTCTTCCTAAAGAGACCCAGTACTTC. This chain joins TRBV7-9 and TRBJ2-5; D remains ambiguous. CDR3 size: 14 residues. Trimming took off 2 bases at V and 3 bases at J, with 10 bases between the two ends. Germline CDR1 SEHNR, CDR2 FQNEAQ (reference sequence).

V usage is TRBV6-6 and J usage is TRBJ1-2, with 7 nucleotides matching TRBD1. CDR3 length: 15 amino acids. CDR1 MNHNY and CDR2 SVGAGI come from the germline V gene (reference sequence). The V gene end was trimmed by 6 bases and the J gene end by 3 bases; junction bases not matched to a gene: 10. The CDR3 DNA is TGTGCCAGCAGCCAAAGGGTAGACAGGGACTATGGCTACACCTTC. Its translation: CASSQRVDRDYGYTF.

The V gene is TRBV19, the J gene TRBJ2-7; a weak D match, TRBD1 (6 bases). Germline lookup yields CDR1 LNHDA and CDR2 SQIVND (reference sequence). This CDR3 has 15 residues. V dropped 3 bases and J dropped 0 bases, with 12 bases sitting between them. The CDR3 is CASSMSRDISYEQYF. In nucleotides, the CDR3 is TGTGCCAGTAGTATGTCCCGGGACATCTCCTACGAGCAGTACTTC.

This clone has only one observation. V usage is TRBV29-1 and J usage is TRBJ2-2; 11 nucleotides line up with TRBD2. Looked up from germline, CDR1 is SQVTM and CDR2 is ANQGSEA. V was clipped by 3 bases and J by 4 bases; unmatched bases: 4. The CDR3 runs 15 residues. CDR3 DNA sequence: TGCAGCGTTGACGTAGCGGGAGGGCCCACCGGGGAGCTGTTTTTT. Its protein product is CSVDVAGGPTGELFF.

V is TRBV7-9 and J is TRBJ2-7, with D possibly matching TRBD1 (6 bases). The CDR3 is made up of 14 amino acids. Trimming took off 6 bases at V and 2 bases at J, with 14 bases between the two ends. Per germline, CDR1 SEHNR and CDR2 FQNEAQ (reference sequence). In nucleotides, the CDR3 is TGTGCCAGCAGTGGACGGGACAACACCTACGAGCAGTACTTC. It specifies CASSGRDNTYEQYF.

V usage is TRBV7-9 and J usage is TRBJ2-2; a weak D match, TRBD1 (5 bases). This CDR3 is 16 amino acids long. The V and J ends lost 1 base and 7 bases respectively, with 16 bases between them. Germline V gene data show CDR1 as SEHNR and CDR2 as FQNEAQ (reference sequence). In DNA, the CDR3 is TGTGCCAGCAGCTTAGTCGCGCAGGGCCCGGGCGGGGAGCTGTTTTTT. This sequence encodes CASSLVAQGPGGELFF. The full variable domain, its missing parts supplied by reference TRBV7-9 and TRBJ2-2, is DTGVSQNPRHKITKRGQNVTFRCDPISEHNRLYWYRQTLGQGPEFLTYFQNEAQLEKSRLLSDRFSAERPKGSFSTLEIQRTEQGDSAMYLCASSLVAQGPGGELFFGEGSRLTVL.

This rearrangement joins TRBV7-2 to TRBJ2-7; no definite D call. Germline V lookup: CDR1 SGHTA, CDR2 FQGNSA. There are 12 residues in the CDR3. Trimming removed 3 bases at V and 7 bases at J, with 10 bases between. The CDR3 loop is CASSFLDEEQYF. The CDR3 DNA follows: TGTGCCAGCAGCTTTCTTGACGAGGAGCAGTACTTC.

This clone was counted a single time. The genes are TRBV27 and TRBJ2-3, with D possibly matching TRBD1 (5 bases). V was pared by 7 bases and J by 2 bases, with 16 bases between. Germline loops: CDR1 MNHEY, CDR2 SMNVEV (reference sequence). The CDR3 runs to 15 residues. For the CDR3, the DNA is TGTGCCAGCAAGCCAGGGAATCAGTACACAGATACGCAGTATTTT. Translating gives CASKPGNQYTDTQYF.

The V gene is TRBV7-2, the J gene TRBJ2-3, with D perhaps given as TRBD1 or TRBD2 (6 bases each). Trimming took 4 bases from V and 6 from J, leaving 23 bases between them. The CDR3 loop spans 17 amino acids. The germline V gene has CDR1 SGHTA and CDR2 FQGNSA. The CDR3: CASSSKRGGLDGDTQYF. CDR3 DNA sequence: TGTGCCAGCAGCTCGAAACGAGGGGGGCTCGATGGGGATACGCAGTATTTT.

The rearrangement uses TRBV9 and TRBJ2-1; D uncertain. CDR1 and CDR2 from the germline V gene are SGDLS and YYNGEE. Trimming shortened V by 0 bases and J by 6 bases, and 13 bases separated the two germline ends. This CDR3 is built from 15 residues. The CDR3 DNA reads TGTGCCAGCAGCGTAGGGGGAACGAGAGGCAATGAGCAGTTCTTC. It codes for CASSVGGTRGNEQFF.

The chain combines TRBV19 with TRBJ1-1, with 7 bases fitting TRBD1. Germline lookup yields CDR1 LNHDA and CDR2 SQIVND (reference sequence). The length of the CDR3 is 12 residues. J gave up 6 bases and V 7 bases, and 5 bases lay outside the gene matches. CDR3 nucleotides: TGTGCCAGTACAACAGGGGCGGCTGAAGCTTTCTTT. Protein product: CASTTGAAEAFF. Full variable domain (rest looked up from reference TRBV19 and TRBJ1-1): DGGITQSPKYLFRKEGQNVTLSCEQNLNHDAMYWYRQDPGQGLRLIYYSQIVNDFQKGDIAEGYSVSREKKESFPLTVTSAQKNPTAFYLCASTTGAAEAFFGQGTRLTVV.

The chain recombines TRBV7-7 with TRBJ2-2; D ambiguous. The CDR3 consists of 13 residues. Germline V gene sequence: CDR1 SSHAT, CDR2 FNYEAQ (reference sequence). With 1 base removed from V and 4 bases from J, the gap between germline ends came to 4 bases. The CDR3 DNA reads TGTGCCAGCAGCTTAGGGGGCACCGGGGAGCTGTTTTTT. Translating it yields CASSLGGTGELFF.

This clone was detected once. This chain joins TRBV5-4 and TRBJ1-5; D might be TRBD1 (5 bases). The germline gives CDR1 SGHNT, CDR2 YYREEE (reference sequence). V lost 2 bases, J lost 6 bases, and 21 bases lay in between. The CDR3 has 17 residues. The CDR3 sequence is CASSFLWIPGLGQPQHF. CDR3 in DNA: TGTGCCAGCAGCTTTCTCTGGATACCAGGGTTAGGTCAGCCCCAGCATTTT.

About this clone: This CDR3 is also generated by other DNA sequences in the sample. This sequence joins TRBV6-5 and TRBJ2-7, with D uncertain. V was cut by 2 bases and J by 3 bases, with 2 bases left in between. Germline V gives CDR1 MNHEY, CDR2 SVGAGI. The CDR3 has 11 amino acids. The CDR3 DNA is TGTGCCAGCAGTTACCTCTACGAGCAGTACTTC. Protein sequence: CASSYLYEQYF.

This chain links TRBV28 with TRBJ2-3, with 7 bases aligning to TRBD2. Looked up from germline, CDR1 is MDHEN and CDR2 is SYDVKM. The V gene end was trimmed by 6 bases and the J gene end by 6 bases; junction bases not matched to a gene: 12. The CDR3 loop spans 15 amino acids. Here the CDR3 DNA reads TGTGCCAGCAGCCTAGGGAGGGACCCTCCGGATACGCAGTATTTT. Amino acids: CASSLGRDPPDTQYF.

This chain connects TRBV27 to TRBJ2-3; D ambiguous. CDR3 size: 15 residues. Trimming removed 3 bases from V and 2 bases from J, with 12 bases in between. Germline CDR1 is MNHEY and CDR2 is SMNVEV (reference sequence). The chain's CDR3 is CASSLGSDSTDTQYF. The CDR3 region has the DNA TGTGCCAGCAGTTTGGGCAGCGACTCCACAGATACGCAGTATTTT.

V is TRBV5-6 and J is TRBJ2-3; 8 nucleotides align to TRBD1. Unmatched junction bases numbered 8, after V lost 2 bases and J lost 6 bases. The CDR3 has 15 amino acids. Germline V gives CDR1 SGHDT, CDR2 YYEEEE. CDR3 nucleotides: TGTGCCAGCAGCTTCACGGACAGGGAGGTCGATACGCAGTATTTT. It specifies CASSFTDREVDTQYF.

The chain couples TRBV28 to TRBJ2-7; 8 nucleotides line up with TRBD1. Germline trimming cut 3 bases from V and 5 bases from J; bases unmatched to any gene: 6. The CDR3 is made up of 14 amino acids. Germline V gene data show CDR1 as MDHEN and CDR2 as SYDVKM. As DNA, the CDR3 is TGTGCCAGCAGTTTGGAGGACAGGGCCGACGAGCAGTACTTC. Translating it yields CASSLEDRADEQYF.

This clone was found a few times. V gene TRBV28 combines with J gene TRBJ1-5; the match to TRBD1 covers 10 bases. After removal of 3 bases from V and 2 bases from J, the junction contained 1 base not matched to a gene. The CDR3 spans 15 residues. Per germline, CDR1 MDHEN and CDR2 SYDVKM. The CDR3 coding sequence is TGTGCCAGCAGTTTCGGGACAGGGGGCAATCAGCCCCAGCATTTT. Protein: CASSFGTGGNQPQHF. Full variable domain (outside the CDR3, taken from reference TRBV28 and TRBJ1-5): DVKVTQSSRYLVKRTGEKVFLECVQDMDHENMFWYRQDPGLGLRLIYFSYDVKMKEKGDIPEGYSVSREKKERFSLILESASTNQTSMYLCASSFGTGGNQPQHFGDGTRLSIL.

The V gene is TRBV29-1, the J gene TRBJ2-7; D not certain. CDR3 length equals 11 residues. Germline CDR1 is SQVTM and CDR2 is ANQGSEA. V lost 5 bases, J lost 3 bases, and 8 bases lay in between. CDR3 nucleotide sequence: TGCAGCGTTAAGAGAGACTACGAGCAGTACTTC. Residues: CSVKRDYEQYF.

J is TRBJ2-7 and V is TRBV27, with TRBD1 matching 11 bases. This CDR3 contains 15 residues. With V trimmed by 5 bases and J by 4 bases, 7 bases remained unmatched. Germline values: CDR1 MNHEY, CDR2 SMNVEV (reference sequence). Here the CDR3 reads CASSVGTGGSYEQYF. CDR3 coding DNA: TGTGCCAGCAGTGTTGGGACAGGGGGATCTTACGAGCAGTACTTC.

The V and J genes are TRBV5-4 and TRBJ2-3; no firm D call. Germline V lookup: CDR1 SGHNT, CDR2 YYREEE (reference sequence). The CDR3 loop spans 14 amino acids. With 6 bases removed from V and 0 bases from J, the gap between germline ends came to 11 bases. The CDR3 nucleotides are TGTGCCAGCACCTGGGGTAAGAGCACAGATACGCAGTATTTT. This sequence encodes CASTWGKSTDTQYF.

The rearrangement uses TRBV27 and TRBJ1-2, with D tentatively TRBD1 (5 bases). CDR3 length equals 16 residues. V was trimmed by 5 bases and J by 1 base, leaving 17 bases between them. Per the germline V gene, CDR1 is MNHEY and CDR2 is SMNVEV (reference sequence). The CDR3, as DNA: TGTGCCAGCAGTCACCAACAGGATTTCGGTAACTATGGCTACACCTTC. It is translated as CASSHQQDFGNYGYTF.

This rearrangement joins TRBV7-8 to TRBJ1-3; D gene unclear. Germline assignment: CDR1 SGHVS and CDR2 FQNEAQ. V was cut by 3 bases and J by 1 base, with 25 bases left in between. The CDR3 runs to 20 residues. This chain's CDR3 is CASSFVIGEIPSLSGNTIYF. In DNA form, the CDR3 reads TGTGCCAGCAGCTTCGTAATAGGTGAAATCCCGTCTCTGTCTGGAAACACCATATATTTT.